Included here is one T cell receptor (beta chain) sequence, with context. What it recognizes is unknown. This sample is part of a study of T cells in narcolepsy. Study background: Healthy controls were enrolled alongside patients with narcolepsy type 1 or type 2.

Repertoires were generated with immunoSEQ multiplex PCR, while TCRdb's copy carries only in-frame clones and drops some. The sample comprises about 40,000 clones, approximately 89% of which are singletons, and more than 0.9% rests with the top ten. Findings of the study overall: Comparing one patient's CSF and blood CD4+ clonotypes highlighted HCRT- and TRIB2-specific autoreactive clonotypes. Some memory CD4+ repertoires had no autoreactive clone sequences.

Germline loops: CDR1 LGHNA, CDR2 YSLEER. V lost 0 bases to trimming and J lost 5 bases, with 8 bases between them. The CDR3 covers 14 residues. The TCR comes from a human donor with narcolepsy. The J gene is TRBJ2-1, the V gene TRBV4-3; D is tentatively TRBD1 or TRBD2 (5 bases each). Source material: CD45RA- memory CD4+ T cells from PBMCs. The CDR3 spells CASSQEVGDNEQFF. The CDR3 region has the DNA TGCGCCAGCAGCCAAGAAGTGGGGGACAATGAGCAGTTCTTC.